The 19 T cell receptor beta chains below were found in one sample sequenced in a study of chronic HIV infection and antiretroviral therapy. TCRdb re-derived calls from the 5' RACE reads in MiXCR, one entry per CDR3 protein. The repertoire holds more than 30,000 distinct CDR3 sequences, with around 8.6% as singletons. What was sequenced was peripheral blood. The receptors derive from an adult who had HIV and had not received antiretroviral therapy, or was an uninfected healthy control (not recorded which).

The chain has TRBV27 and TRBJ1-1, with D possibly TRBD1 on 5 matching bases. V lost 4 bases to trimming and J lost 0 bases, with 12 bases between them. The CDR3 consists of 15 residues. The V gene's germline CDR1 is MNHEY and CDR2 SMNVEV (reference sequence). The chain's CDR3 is CASSSYRMMNTEAFF. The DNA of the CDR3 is TGTGCCAGCAGTTCCTACAGGATGATGAACACTGAAGCTTTCTTT.

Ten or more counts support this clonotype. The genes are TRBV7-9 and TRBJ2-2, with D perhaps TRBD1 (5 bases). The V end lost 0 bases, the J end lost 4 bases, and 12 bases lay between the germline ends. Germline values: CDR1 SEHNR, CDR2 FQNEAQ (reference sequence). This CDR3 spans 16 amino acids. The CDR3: CASSLAGALATGELFF. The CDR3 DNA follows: TGTGCCAGCAGCTTAGCAGGGGCCCTGGCCACCGGGGAGCTGTTTTTT.

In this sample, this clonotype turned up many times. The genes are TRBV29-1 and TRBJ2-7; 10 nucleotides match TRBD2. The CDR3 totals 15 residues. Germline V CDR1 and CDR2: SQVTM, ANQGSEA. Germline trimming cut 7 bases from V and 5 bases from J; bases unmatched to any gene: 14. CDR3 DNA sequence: TGCAGCGCCGGTTCGGAGCGGGAGGGCCCCCACGAGCAGTACTTC. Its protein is CSAGSEREGPHEQYF.

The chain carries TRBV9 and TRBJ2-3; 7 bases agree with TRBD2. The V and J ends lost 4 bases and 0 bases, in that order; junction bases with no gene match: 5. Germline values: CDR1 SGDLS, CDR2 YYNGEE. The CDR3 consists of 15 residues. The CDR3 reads CASSLYSGSTDTQYF. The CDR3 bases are TGTGCCAGCAGCTTATATAGCGGGAGCACAGATACGCAGTATTTT.

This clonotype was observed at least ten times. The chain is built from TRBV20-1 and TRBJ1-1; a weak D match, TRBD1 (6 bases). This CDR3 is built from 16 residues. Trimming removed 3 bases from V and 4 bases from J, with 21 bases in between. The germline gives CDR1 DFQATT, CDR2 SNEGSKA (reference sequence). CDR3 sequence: CSASYGGLRSGTEAFF. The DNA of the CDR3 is TGCAGTGCTAGTTACGGGGGGCTGCGAAGTGGCACTGAAGCTTTCTTT.

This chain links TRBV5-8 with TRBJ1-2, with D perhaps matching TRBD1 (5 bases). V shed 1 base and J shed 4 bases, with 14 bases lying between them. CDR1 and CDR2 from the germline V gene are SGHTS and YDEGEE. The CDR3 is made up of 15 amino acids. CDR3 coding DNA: TGTGCCAGCAGCTTGTTAATGGGGCAGCTCTATGGCTACACCTTC. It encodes CASSLLMGQLYGYTF.

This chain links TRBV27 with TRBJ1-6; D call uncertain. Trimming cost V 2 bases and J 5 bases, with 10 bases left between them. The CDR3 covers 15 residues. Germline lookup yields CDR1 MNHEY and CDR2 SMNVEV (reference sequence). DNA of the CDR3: TGTGCCAGCAGTTTACGTCGAACCGATAATTCACCCCTCCACTTT. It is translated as CASSLRRTDNSPLHF.

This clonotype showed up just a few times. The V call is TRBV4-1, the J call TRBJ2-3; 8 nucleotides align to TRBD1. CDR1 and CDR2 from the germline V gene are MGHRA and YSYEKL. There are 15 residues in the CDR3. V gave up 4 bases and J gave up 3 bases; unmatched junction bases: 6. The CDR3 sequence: CASSPLTGETDTQYF. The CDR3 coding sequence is TGCGCCAGCAGCCCCTTGACAGGGGAGACAGATACGCAGTATTTT.

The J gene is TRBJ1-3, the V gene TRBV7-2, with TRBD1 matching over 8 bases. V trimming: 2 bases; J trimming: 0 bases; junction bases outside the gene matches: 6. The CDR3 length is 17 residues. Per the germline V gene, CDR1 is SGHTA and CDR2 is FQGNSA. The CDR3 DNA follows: TGTGCCAGCAGCTTACTAGGACAGGGAGTCTCTGGAAACACCATATATTTT. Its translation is CASSLLGQGVSGNTIYF.

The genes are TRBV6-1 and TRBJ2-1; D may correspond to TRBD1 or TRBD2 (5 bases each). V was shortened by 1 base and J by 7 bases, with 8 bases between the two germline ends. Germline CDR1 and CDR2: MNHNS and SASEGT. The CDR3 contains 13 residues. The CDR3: CASSEVGANEQFF. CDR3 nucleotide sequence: TGTGCCAGCAGTGAAGTCGGGGCAAATGAGCAGTTCTTC.

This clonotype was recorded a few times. For the CDR3, the DNA is TGTGCCAGCAGCTTGAAGGTTGATTCACCCCTCCACTTT. This sequence encodes CASSLKVDSPLHF. The rearrangement joins TRBV5-6 to TRBJ1-6; D is unresolved. This CDR3 region has 13 residues. Germline loops: CDR1 SGHDT, CDR2 YYEEEE. V lost 1 base to trimming and J lost 8 bases, with 7 bases between them.

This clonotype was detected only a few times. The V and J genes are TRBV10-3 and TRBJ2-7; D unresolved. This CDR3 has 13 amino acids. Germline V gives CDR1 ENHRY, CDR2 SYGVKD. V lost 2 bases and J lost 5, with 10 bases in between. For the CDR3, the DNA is TGTGCCATCAGTGAGGTTTTAACCGACGAGCAGTACTTC. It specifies CAISEVLTDEQYF.

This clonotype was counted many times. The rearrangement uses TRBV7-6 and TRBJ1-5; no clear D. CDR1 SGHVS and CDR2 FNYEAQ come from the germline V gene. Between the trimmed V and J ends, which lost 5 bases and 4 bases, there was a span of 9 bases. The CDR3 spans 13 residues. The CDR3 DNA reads TGTGCCAGCAGCATTGGCCTAAATCAGCCCCAGCATTTT. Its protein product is CASSIGLNQPQHF.

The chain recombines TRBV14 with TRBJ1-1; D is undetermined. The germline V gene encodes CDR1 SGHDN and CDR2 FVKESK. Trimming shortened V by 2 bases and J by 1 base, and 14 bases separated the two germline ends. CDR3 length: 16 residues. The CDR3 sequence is CASSQWVSGRNTEAFF. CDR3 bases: TGTGCCAGCAGCCAATGGGTTTCTGGAAGGAACACTGAAGCTTTCTTT.

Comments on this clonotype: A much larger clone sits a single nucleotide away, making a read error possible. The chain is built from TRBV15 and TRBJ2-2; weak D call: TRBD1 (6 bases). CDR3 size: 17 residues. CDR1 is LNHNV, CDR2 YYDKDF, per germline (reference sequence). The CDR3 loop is CTTSRGTGTPHTGELFF. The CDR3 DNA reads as TGTACCACCAGCAGAGGAACCGGGACACCCCATACCGGGGAGCTGTTTTTT.

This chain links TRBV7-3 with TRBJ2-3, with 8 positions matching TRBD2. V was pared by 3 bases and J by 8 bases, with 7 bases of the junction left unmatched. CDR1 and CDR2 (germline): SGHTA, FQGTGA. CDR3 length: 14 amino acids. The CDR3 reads CASSLAAGESTQYF. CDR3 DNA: TGTGCCAGCAGCTTGGCAGCGGGGGAATCTACGCAGTATTTT.

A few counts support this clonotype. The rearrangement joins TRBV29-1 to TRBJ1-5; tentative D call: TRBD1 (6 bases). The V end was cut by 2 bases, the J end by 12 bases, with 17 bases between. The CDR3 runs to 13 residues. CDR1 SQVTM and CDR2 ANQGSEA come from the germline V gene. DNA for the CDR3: TGCAGCGTTGAAACAGGGTTTGGGCAGTACCAGCATTTT. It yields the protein CSVETGFGQYQHF.

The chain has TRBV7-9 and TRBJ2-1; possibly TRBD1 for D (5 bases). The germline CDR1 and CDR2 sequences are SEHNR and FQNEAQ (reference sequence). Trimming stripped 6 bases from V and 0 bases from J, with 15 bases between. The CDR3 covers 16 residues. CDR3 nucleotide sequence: TGTGCCAGCAGATCTACAGGTTTTAGCTCCTACAATGAGCAGTTCTTC. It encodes CASRSTGFSSYNEQFF.

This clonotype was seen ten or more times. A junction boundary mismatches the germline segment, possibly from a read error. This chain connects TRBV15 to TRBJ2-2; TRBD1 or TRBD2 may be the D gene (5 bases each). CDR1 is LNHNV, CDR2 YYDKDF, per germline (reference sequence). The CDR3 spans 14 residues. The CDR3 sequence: CATSREDGTGELFF. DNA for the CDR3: TGTGCCACCAGCAGAGAGGACGGGACCGGAGAGCTGTTTTTT.